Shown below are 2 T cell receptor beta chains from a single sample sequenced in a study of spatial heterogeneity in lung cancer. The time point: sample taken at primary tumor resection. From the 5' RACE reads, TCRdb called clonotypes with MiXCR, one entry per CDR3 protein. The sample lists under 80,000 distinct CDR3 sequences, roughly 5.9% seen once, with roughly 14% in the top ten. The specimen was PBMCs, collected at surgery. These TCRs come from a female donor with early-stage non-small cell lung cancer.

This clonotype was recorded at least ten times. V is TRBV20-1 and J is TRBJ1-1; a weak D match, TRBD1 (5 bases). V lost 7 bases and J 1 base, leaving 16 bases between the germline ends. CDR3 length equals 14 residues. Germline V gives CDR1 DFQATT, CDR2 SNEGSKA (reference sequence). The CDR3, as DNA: TGCAGTGAAGGGGTGGCAGGGCAGAACACTGAAGCTTTCTTT. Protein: CSEGVAGQNTEAFF.

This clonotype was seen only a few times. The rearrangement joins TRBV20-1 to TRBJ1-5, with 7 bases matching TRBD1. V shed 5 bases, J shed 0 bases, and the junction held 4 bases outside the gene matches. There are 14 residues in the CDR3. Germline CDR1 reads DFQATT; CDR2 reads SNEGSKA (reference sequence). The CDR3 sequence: CSARQGLSNQPQHF. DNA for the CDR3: TGCAGTGCTCGACAGGGTCTTAGCAATCAGCCCCAGCATTTT.